A selection of T cell receptor beta chains follows, all from one sample in a study of blood T cell repertoires in COVID-19. Sequencing used immunoSEQ multiplex PCR; TCRdb keeps in-frame clones, though not all of them. Here the sample spans 300,000 or so clones, 86% being singletons. Sequences were obtained from PBMCs or T cells enriched from blood (not recorded which). These receptors all come from a woman in her late teens or twenties who had recovered from COVID-19. The CDR3 runs from the conserved cysteine through the conserved F or W. A D gene is named only where the DNA matches it firmly. Where a row states a size, it is once, few, many or the class of an expanded clone; other rows omit it.

TRBD1,TRBV29-1,TRBJ2-1,-,CSVEGLTGSTYNEQFF,TGCAGCGTTGAAGGTCTGACAGGGTCAACCTACAATGAGCAGTTCTTC
TRBD2,TRBV28,TRBJ2-7,-,CASSFNLAVYEQYF,TGTGCCAGCAGTTTCAACCTAGCGGTTTACGAGCAGTACTTC
TRBD1,TRBV18,TRBJ2-6,-,CASSRSGQGVSGANVLTF,TGTGCCAGCTCACGGTCGGGACAGGGTGTCTCTGGGGCCAACGTCCTGACTTTC
TRBD2,TRBV10-3,TRBJ2-1,-,CAISPAGGPSEQFF,TGTGCCATCAGCCCAGCGGGAGGGCCGAGTGAGCAGTTCTTC
TRBD1,TRBV7-2,TRBJ1-2,-,CASTLRGTAYGYTF,TGTGCCAGCACCCTACGGGGGACAGCCTATGGCTACACCTTC
TRBD2,TRBV18,TRBJ2-3,once,CASSPGKLAGGRDTQYF,TGTGCCAGCTCACCAGGGAAACTAGCGGGGGGGCGAGATACGCAGTATTTT
TRBD1,TRBV10-3,TRBJ1-1,-,CAISWDREMNTEAFF,TGTGCCATCAGTTGGGACAGGGAGATGAACACTGAAGCTTTCTTT
-,TRBV11-2,TRBJ1-2,-,CASSLSATDYGYTF,TGTGCCAGCAGCTTAAGTGCGACAGACTATGGCTACACCTTC
TRBD1,TRBV28,TRBJ1-1,-,CASKSPSLRTGWGTEAFF,TGTGCCAGCAAGTCACCCTCCTTGCGGACAGGTTGGGGCACTGAAGCTTTCTTT
TRBD1,TRBV11-2,TRBJ1-1,-,CASSSRGMNTEAFF,TGTGCCAGCAGCTCCAGGGGGATGAACACTGAAGCTTTCTTT
-,TRBV10-3,TRBJ2-3,-,CAARQSTDTQYF,TGTGCCGCAAGACAGAGCACAGATACGCAGTATTTT
-,TRBV5-1,TRBJ2-1,-,CASSLAVGSGHSYNEQFF,TGCGCCAGCAGCTTGGCCGTTGGTAGCGGACACTCCTACAATGAGCAGTTCTTC
-,TRBV5-1,TRBJ1-1,once,CASSLSNRALAFF,TGCGCCAGCAGCCTATCCAACAGGGCACTTGCTTTCTTT
-,TRBV30,TRBJ1-1,-,CAWSVDFGGQNTEAFF,TGTGCCTGGAGTGTAGACTTTGGGGGACAGAACACTGAAGCTTTCTTT
-,TRBV27,TRBJ1-4,once,CASTSTGGNEKLFF,TGTGCCAGCACGTCGACAGGAGGTAATGAAAAACTGTTTTTT
TRBD1,TRBV5-1,TRBJ2-2,-,CASSLRQGEFGELFF,TGCGCCAGCAGCTTGCGGCAGGGGGAGTTCGGGGAGCTGTTTTTT
TRBD1,TRBV28,TRBJ1-5,-,CASRGQFNQPQHF,TGTGCCAGCAGGGGACAGTTCAATCAGCCCCAGCATTTT